A single sample gave rise to the 21 T cell receptor beta chains below, sequenced in a study of T cell responses to AZD1222 COVID-19 vaccine. Only in-frame clones appear in the TCRdb table, and some are missing; sequencing was by immunoSEQ multiplex PCR. Here the sample spans approximately 100,000 clones, about 90% being singletons. Source: peripheral blood, taken on day 0 of AZD1222 vaccination. These receptors all stem from an adult in good health.

V is TRBV7-2 and J is TRBJ1-2; TRBD1 is a possible D gene (6 bases). V was clipped by 7 bases and J by 4 bases, with 19 bases between them. Per the germline V gene, CDR1 is SGHTA and CDR2 is FQGNSA. The CDR3 sequence is 15 residues long. CDR3 nucleotides: TGTGCCAGCACCCTGGGGTCAGGACAGATCTATGGCTACACCTTC. Residues: CASTLGSGQIYGYTF.

This clone qualifies as large. The genes are TRBV7-8 and TRBJ2-5, with 8 nucleotides matching TRBD2. This CDR3 is built from 15 residues. V shed 1 base and J 3 bases; nucleotides not matched to a gene: 4. The germline gives CDR1 SGHVS, CDR2 FQNEAQ. The CDR3: CASSLVLGREETQYF. The CDR3 coding sequence is TGTGCCAGCAGCTTAGTGCTCGGGAGGGAAGAGACCCAGTACTTC.

This chain connects TRBV5-5 to TRBJ2-7, with 10 bases lining up with TRBD2. This CDR3 comprises 15 residues. V was clipped by 3 bases and J by 6 bases; unmatched bases: 9. CDR1 SGHKS and CDR2 YYEKEE come from the germline V gene (reference sequence). CDR3 sequence (DNA): TGTGCCAGCAGCTCACTCACTAGCGGGACGGGCGAGCAGTACTTC. As protein: CASSSLTSGTGEQYF.

J is TRBJ1-6 and V is TRBV5-1; D is undetermined. V gave up 0 bases and J gave up 0 bases, with 13 bases separating them. This CDR3 comprises 18 residues. The germline V gene has CDR1 SGHRS and CDR2 YFSETQ. CDR3 DNA sequence: TGCGCCAGCAGCTTGGGGGTCGTGGGGAGCTCCTATAATTCACCCCTCCACTTT. The encoded protein is CASSLGVVGSSYNSPLHF.

CDR3 region: CASSQGGRTETQYF. CDR3 sequence (DNA): TGTGCCAGCAGCCAGGGCGGGAGAACGGAGACCCAGTACTTC. This chain connects TRBV4-2 to TRBJ2-5; 7 bases map to TRBD2. Germline V gene sequence: CDR1 LGHNA, CDR2 YNFKEQ. Trimming cost V 3 bases and J 5 bases; bases outside gene matches: 6. The CDR3 is 14 residues long.

The CDR3 loop reads CASSLTPQYNEQFF. The CDR3 DNA reads as TGTGCCAGCAGCCTGACTCCTCAATACAATGAGCAGTTCTTC. V and J are TRBV7-6 and TRBJ2-1, with D unresolved. CDR1 SGHVS and CDR2 FNYEAQ come from the germline V gene. CDR3 length: 14 residues. The V end was cut by 5 bases, the J end by 4 bases, with 12 bases between. The entire variable domain, with the rest obtained from reference TRBV7-6 and TRBJ2-1, is as follows: GAGVSQSPRYKVTKRGQDVALRCDPISGHVSLYWYRQALGQGPEFLTYFNYEAQQDKSGLPNDRFSAERPEGSISTLTIQRTEQRDSAMYRCASSLTPQYNEQFFGPGTRLTVL.

The chain links TRBV29-1 to TRBJ2-3; 7 bases align to TRBD2. The germline gives CDR1 SQVTM, CDR2 ANQGSEA. The CDR3 extends over 15 amino acids. V gave up 7 bases and J gave up 0 bases; unmatched junction bases: 10. The CDR3 DNA reads as TGCAGCGCGAGCACAAGCGGGATCAGCACAGATACGCAGTATTTT. It translates to CSASTSGISTDTQYF.

V is TRBV9 and J is TRBJ2-5; 12 nucleotides agree with TRBD2. J was trimmed by 5 bases and V by 7 bases; bases with no gene match: 9. The CDR3 has 15 amino acids. In germline, CDR1 is SGDLS, CDR2 YYNGEE. The CDR3 sequence is CASGPSGRAEETQYF. CDR3 nucleotides: TGTGCCAGCGGTCCTAGCGGGAGGGCCGAGGAGACCCAGTACTTC.

The rearrangement links TRBV19 to TRBJ2-5, with 9 positions matching TRBD1. The J segment lost 5 bases and the V segment lost 1 base, leaving 5 bases of the junction unmatched. This CDR3 has 15 amino acids. The V gene's germline CDR1 is LNHDA and CDR2 SQIVND (reference sequence). CDR3 nucleotide sequence: TGTGCCAGTAGTATAGGGGACAGGGTTGGGGAGACCCAGTACTTC. Amino acids: CASSIGDRVGETQYF.

The V and J genes are TRBV7-4 and TRBJ2-1, with TRBD2 matching 9 bases. The CDR3 sequence is 15 residues long. Germline assignment: CDR1 SGHVT and CDR2 SQSDAQ. V lost 2 bases and J lost 7; bases outside the gene matches: 6. CDR3 in DNA: TGTGCCAGCAGCTTATTGCTCCTAGCGGGGAATGAGCAGTTCTTC. Protein product: CASSLLLLAGNEQFF. Full variable domain (missing parts from reference TRBV7-4 and TRBJ2-1): GAGVSQSPRYKVAKRGRDVALRCDSISGHVTLYWYRQTLGQGSEVLTYSQSDAQRDKSGRPSGRFSAERPERSVSTLKIQRTEQGDSAVYLCASSLLLLAGNEQFFGPGTRLTVL.

The rearrangement uses TRBV28 and TRBJ2-5; no definite D call. Germline CDR1 reads MDHEN; CDR2 reads SYDVKM. Trimming cost V 6 bases and J 0 bases, with 8 bases left between them. The CDR3 totals 13 residues. CDR3 loop: CASRGSYQETQYF. In DNA form, the CDR3 reads TGTGCCAGCAGAGGTAGCTACCAAGAGACCCAGTACTTC.

V and J are TRBV27 and TRBJ1-5; weak D call: TRBD1 (5 bases). Trimming stripped 6 bases from V and 5 bases from J, with 17 bases between. The CDR3 runs to 15 residues. CDR1 and CDR2 from the germline V gene are MNHEY and SMNVEV (reference sequence). DNA for the CDR3: TGTGCCAGCAGCCGAACGGGGCCGGGGGATCAGCCCCAGCATTTT. Amino acids: CASSRTGPGDQPQHF.

The V gene is TRBV27, the J gene TRBJ1-4, with D perhaps TRBD1 (5 bases). The CDR3 sequence is 18 residues long. Between the trimmed V and J ends, which lost 8 bases and 2 bases, there was a span of 24 bases. CDR1 and CDR2 (germline): MNHEY, SMNVEV (reference sequence). This chain's CDR3 is CASALGAPGRGTNEKLFF. The DNA of the CDR3 is TGTGCCAGCGCCCTCGGGGCCCCAGGGAGAGGGACTAATGAAAAACTGTTTTTT. The variable domain in full, with the rest retrieved from reference TRBV27 and TRBJ1-4, is EAQVTQNPRYLITVTGKKLTVTCSQNMNHEYMSWYRQDPGLGLRQIYYSMNVEVTDKGDVPEGYKVSRKEKRNFPLILESPSPNQTSLYFCASALGAPGRGTNEKLFFGSGTQLSVL.

The V call is TRBV7-2, the J call TRBJ1-2, with D perhaps TRBD1 (5 bases). Germline V gives CDR1 SGHTA, CDR2 FQGNSA. CDR3 size: 14 residues. The V end was cut by 2 bases, the J end by 2 bases, with 9 bases between. DNA of the CDR3: TGTGCCAGCAGCTTAAGGGACCAAAACTATGGCTACACCTTC. It encodes CASSLRDQNYGYTF.

The J gene is TRBJ2-5, the V gene TRBV6-5; D may match TRBD1 or TRBD2 (6 bases each). The CDR3 sequence is 13 residues long. Germline V gene lookup returns CDR1 MNHEY and CDR2 SVGAGI. With 8 bases removed from V and 5 bases from J, the gap between germline ends came to 15 bases. As DNA, the CDR3 is TGTGCCAGCTCTAGGGGGGTTTCGGAGACCCAGTACTTC. This codes for CASSRGVSETQYF.

This chain joins TRBV4-3 and TRBJ2-3, with 8 bases lining up with TRBD2. The CDR3 is 17 residues long. Germline V gene lookup returns CDR1 LGHNA and CDR2 YSLEER. Trimming at V came to 0 bases and at J to 3 bases, leaving 8 bases not matched to a gene. The CDR3 reads CASSQETSGSGTDTQYF. The CDR3 DNA is TGCGCCAGCAGCCAAGAGACCAGCGGGAGTGGTACAGATACGCAGTATTTT.

This rearrangement joins TRBV12-3 or TRBV12-4 to TRBJ1-1, with 8 nucleotides matching TRBD1. This CDR3 contains 12 residues. The J segment lost 4 bases and the V segment lost 7 bases, leaving 2 bases of the junction unmatched. The CDR3 DNA follows: TGTGCCAGCAATGGACAGGGCACTGAAGCTTTCTTT. Its translation is CASNGQGTEAFF.

This rearrangement joins TRBV27 to TRBJ2-3; 7 positions agree with TRBD2. V shed 3 bases, J shed 2 bases, and the junction held 2 bases outside the gene matches. CDR3 size: 14 residues. The germline V gene has CDR1 MNHEY and CDR2 SMNVEV (reference sequence). This chain's CDR3 is CASSLRDYTDTQYF. CDR3 nucleotide sequence: TGTGCCAGCAGTTTGAGGGACTACACAGATACGCAGTATTTT.

The chain is built from TRBV14 and TRBJ1-2; D is unclear. This CDR3 is 14 amino acids long. Germline CDR1 SGHDN, CDR2 FVKESK. Trimming stripped 4 bases from V and 8 bases from J, with 17 bases between. The CDR3 DNA follows: TGTGCCAGCAGCCTGAACACACTGACGGGGGGCTACACCTTC. Its translation: CASSLNTLTGGYTF.

This sequence joins TRBV28 and TRBJ1-5; no definite D call. This CDR3 is built from 16 residues. CDR1 and CDR2 from the germline V gene are MDHEN and SYDVKM. V was shortened by 5 bases and J by 4 bases, with 18 bases between the two germline ends. The CDR3 sequence: CASSRPRRAWNQPQHF. DNA for the CDR3: TGTGCCAGCAGTCGACCCCGTAGAGCCTGGAATCAGCCCCAGCATTTT.

CDR3 in amino acids: CASSQILAGNTGELFF. CDR3 nucleotides: TGCGCCAGCAGCCAAATCCTAGCGGGAAACACCGGGGAGCTGTTTTTT. This chain links TRBV4-3 with TRBJ2-2, with 9 bases identical to TRBD2. Trimming took 2 bases from V and 2 from J; bases not matched to a gene: 3. The CDR3 loop spans 16 amino acids. Germline loops: CDR1 LGHNA, CDR2 YSLEER.